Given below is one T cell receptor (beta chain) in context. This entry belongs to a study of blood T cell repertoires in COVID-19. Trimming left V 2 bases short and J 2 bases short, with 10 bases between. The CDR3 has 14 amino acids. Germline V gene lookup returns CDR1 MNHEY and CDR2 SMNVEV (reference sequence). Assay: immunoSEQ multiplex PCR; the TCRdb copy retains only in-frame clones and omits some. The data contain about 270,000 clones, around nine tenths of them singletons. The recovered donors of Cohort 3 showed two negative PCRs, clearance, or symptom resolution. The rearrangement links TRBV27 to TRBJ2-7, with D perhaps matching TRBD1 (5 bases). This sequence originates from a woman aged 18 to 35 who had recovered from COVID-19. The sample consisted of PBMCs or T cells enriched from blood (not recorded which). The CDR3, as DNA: TGTGCCAGCAGTTTAGGTCCAGGGACCTACGAGCAGTACTTC. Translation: CASSLGPGTYEQYF.